This T cell receptor beta chain was identified during a study of T cells in Graves' hyperthyroidism and ophthalmopathy. After removal of 0 bases from V and 1 base from J, the junction contained 7 bases not matched to a gene. This CDR3 has 19 amino acids. TCR beta CDR3 region amplification was performed from RNA transcripts. Researchers ran a first-round RT-PCR on the TCR CDR3 using the HTBI primer set. TCRdb ran MiXCR on the multiplex PCR reads and lists one entry per CDR3 protein. The data show a few hundred thousand distinct CDR3 sequences, with about 18% seen just once and less than 45% held by the top ten. This clonotype appeared a few times.

Sequenced material: blood. The receptor was isolated from a young man with Graves' ophthalmopathy. The chain couples TRBV12-3 or TRBV12-4 to TRBJ2-6; 9 positions agree with TRBD1. CDR3 sequence reads: CASSLASQGALSGANVLTF. In DNA form, the CDR3 reads TGTGCCAGCAGTTTAGCCTCACAGGGGGCGCTATCTGGGGCCAACGTCCTGACTTTC.